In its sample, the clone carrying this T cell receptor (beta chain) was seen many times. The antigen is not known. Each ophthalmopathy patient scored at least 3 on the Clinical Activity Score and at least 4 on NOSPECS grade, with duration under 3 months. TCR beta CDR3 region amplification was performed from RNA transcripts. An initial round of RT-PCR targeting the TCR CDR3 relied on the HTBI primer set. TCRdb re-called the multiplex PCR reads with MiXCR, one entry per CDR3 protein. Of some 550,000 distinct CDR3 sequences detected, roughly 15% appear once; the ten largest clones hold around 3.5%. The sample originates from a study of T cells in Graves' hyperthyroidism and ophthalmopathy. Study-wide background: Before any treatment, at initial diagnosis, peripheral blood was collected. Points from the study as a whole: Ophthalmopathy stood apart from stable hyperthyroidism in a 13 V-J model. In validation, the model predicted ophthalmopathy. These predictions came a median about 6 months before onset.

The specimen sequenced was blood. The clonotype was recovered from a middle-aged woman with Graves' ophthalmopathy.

Here the CDR3 reads CASSRPGQGGYEQYF. For the CDR3, the DNA is TGTGCCAGCAGCCGCCCGGGACAGGGGGGCTACGAGCAGTACTTC. The genes are TRBV12-3 or TRBV12-4 and TRBJ2-7, with 11 positions matching TRBD1. V shed 6 bases, J shed 3 bases, and the junction held 7 bases outside the gene matches. The CDR3 spans 15 residues.